These 20 T cell receptor beta chains share one sample of origin, sequenced in a study of blood T cell dynamics during melanoma immunotherapy. Some clones are missing from TCRdb's copy, which holds only in-frame ones; the method was immunoSEQ multiplex PCR. Seen here are around 26,000 clones, about 83% observed once, and the top ten hold approximately 4.5%. Time point reported: pre-treatment baseline. The source was blood, collected from a patient treated with checkpoint blockade. The source is a human donor with melanoma.

The CDR3 DNA sequence: TGTGCCAGCAGCCGCTGGGCGCCGGACAATGAGCAGTTCTTC. The encoded protein is CASSRWAPDNEQFF. V is TRBV2 and J is TRBJ2-1; D not certain. There are 14 residues in the CDR3. Germline V gene lookup returns CDR1 SNHLY and CDR2 FYNNEI. Trimming left V 6 bases short and J 5 bases short, with 14 bases between. The variable domain in full, completed from reference TRBV2 and TRBJ2-1, reads EPEVTQTPSHQVTQMGQEVILRCVPISNHLYFYWYRQILGQKVEFLVSFYNNEISEKSEIFDDQFSVERPDGSNFTLKIRSTKLEDSAMYFCASSRWAPDNEQFFGPGTRLTVL.

The V call is TRBV5-1, the J call TRBJ2-7; a possible D gene is TRBD1 (6 bases). Germline V gene sequence: CDR1 SGHRS, CDR2 YFSETQ. CDR3 length equals 15 residues. V lost 3 bases and J lost 1, with 14 bases in between. The CDR3 DNA follows: TGCGCCAGCAGCTCCCTCGACAGGTTATCCTACGAGCAGTACTTC. Its translation: CASSSLDRLSYEQYF.

The J gene is TRBJ2-1, the V gene TRBV9; perhaps D is TRBD1 or TRBD2 (6 bases each). The CDR3 covers 15 residues. Germline assignment: CDR1 SGDLS and CDR2 YYNGEE. The V gene lost 0 bases and the J gene lost 2 bases, with 9 bases spanning the gap. CDR3 sequence reads: CASSVEGGAYNEQFF. CDR3 sequence (DNA): TGTGCCAGCAGCGTAGAGGGGGGCGCCTACAATGAGCAGTTCTTC.

The V gene is TRBV29-1, the J gene TRBJ2-5; possible D gene TRBD2, 5 bases. The CDR3 length is 13 residues. Germline V gives CDR1 SQVTM, CDR2 ANQGSEA. V was shortened by 6 bases and J by 7 bases, with 18 bases between the two germline ends. The CDR3 DNA sequence: TGCAGCGTGGGGAGTTCCCCAAGAGGGACCCAGTACTTC. Its protein product is CSVGSSPRGTQYF.

J is TRBJ2-5 and V is TRBV28, with TRBD1 as a possible D gene (6 bases). CDR3 length equals 15 residues. Germline lookup yields CDR1 MDHEN and CDR2 SYDVKM. The V end lost 6 bases, the J end lost 5 bases, and 19 bases lay between the germline ends. The CDR3 here is CASSPPGWGRETQYF. As DNA, the CDR3 is TGTGCCAGCAGCCCCCCGGGGTGGGGGCGGGAGACCCAGTACTTC.

The chain employs TRBV18 and TRBJ1-1; D is uncertain. Trimming shortened V by 3 bases and J by 1 base, and 9 bases separated the two germline ends. CDR3 length: 14 residues. CDR1 KGHSH and CDR2 LQKENI come from the germline V gene. CDR3 nucleotides: TGTGCCAGCTCACCCCCTTCGAGGAACACTGAAGCTTTCTTT. This encodes CASSPPSRNTEAFF.

The chain combines TRBV28 with TRBJ1-1, with no clear D. Germline assignment: CDR1 MDHEN and CDR2 SYDVKM. V was pared by 7 bases and J by 1 base, with 7 bases between. The CDR3 has 12 amino acids. As DNA, the CDR3 is TGTGCCAGCACGGGCCAGAACACTGAAGCTTTCTTT. This codes for CASTGQNTEAFF.

The V gene is TRBV2, the J gene TRBJ2-1; TRBD2 agrees at 13 bases. The junction had 16 bases not matched to a gene; V was cut back by 10 bases and J by 1 base. Germline V CDR1 and CDR2: SNHLY, FYNNEI. The CDR3 has 19 amino acids. The DNA of the CDR3 is TGTGCCATAACCGCCCCTGGGACTAGCGGGAAGAATTCCTACAATGAGCAGTTCTTC. It yields the protein CAITAPGTSGKNSYNEQFF.

DNA for the CDR3: TGTGCCTGGAGGTTCGAGCGGGAGGGTACAAATGAGCAGTTCTTC. It codes for CAWRFEREGTNEQFF. The chain has TRBV30 and TRBJ2-1, with 10 positions matching TRBD2. The germline gives CDR1 GTSNPN, CDR2 SVGIG (reference sequence). This CDR3 has 15 amino acids. Losses at the gene ends were 3 bases for V and 7 bases for J; bases not matched to a gene: 9.

V is TRBV5-4 and J is TRBJ2-6; D gene uncertain. The CDR3 extends over 14 amino acids. Trimming left V 5 bases short and J 1 base short, with 7 bases between. Looked up from germline, CDR1 is SGHNT and CDR2 is YYREEE (reference sequence). The CDR3 nucleotides read TGTGCCAGCAGTACCACATCTGGGGCCAACGTCCTGACTTTC. Translated, it gives CASSTTSGANVLTF.

The chain links TRBV19 to TRBJ2-3, with 7 bases matching TRBD2. Trimming at V came to 1 base and at J to 6 bases, leaving 4 bases not matched to a gene. CDR3 length: 14 amino acids. CDR1 is LNHDA and CDR2 is SQIVND in the germline V gene (reference sequence). DNA for the CDR3: TGTGCCAGTAGTATAGGGACTAGTCCGGATACGCAGTATTTT. Its protein is CASSIGTSPDTQYF.

This sequence joins TRBV11-2 and TRBJ1-2; possible D gene TRBD1, 6 bases. CDR1 and CDR2 (germline): SGHAT, FQNNGV. The CDR3 has 14 residues. V was pared by 0 bases and J by 4 bases, with 9 bases between. The CDR3 sequence: CASSLEQGIYGYTF. The CDR3 bases are TGTGCCAGCAGCTTAGAACAGGGAATCTATGGCTACACCTTC.

As for this clone: One junction end does not reproduce the germline sequence, and a read error may be involved. V gene TRBV7-7 combines with J gene TRBJ2-3, with D tentatively TRBD1 or TRBD2 (5 bases each). This CDR3 has 13 residues. CDR1 is SSHAT and CDR2 is FNYEAQ in the germline V gene (reference sequence). CDR3 coding DNA: TGTGCTAGCAGCAGGGACCTCACAGATACGCAGTATTTT. The encoded protein is CASSRDLTDTQYF.

This chain's CDR3 is CASSDGRGTGELFF. CDR3 bases: TGTGCCAGCAGTGACGGCCGCGGGACCGGGGAGCTGTTTTTT. The chain combines TRBV2 with TRBJ2-2; a possible D gene is TRBD2 (5 bases). This CDR3 region has 14 residues. The ends were cut back, 3 bases at V and 5 bases at J, with 10 bases in the middle. Germline CDR1 reads SNHLY; CDR2 reads FYNNEI.

J is TRBJ1-2 and V is TRBV6-1; D might be TRBD1 (5 bases). The CDR3 runs 15 residues. Germline V gene data show CDR1 as MNHNS and CDR2 as SASEGT. V was trimmed by 1 base and J by 3 bases, leaving 12 bases between them. The CDR3 here is CASSEGWGLDYGYTF. Here the CDR3 DNA reads TGTGCCAGCAGTGAAGGGTGGGGGTTGGACTATGGCTACACCTTC.

The V gene is TRBV9, the J gene TRBJ2-1; TRBD2 is a possible D gene (6 bases). The V gene's germline CDR1 is SGDLS and CDR2 YYNGEE. The CDR3 runs 14 residues. V lost 0 bases and J lost 4, with 8 bases in between. CDR3 protein: CASSVGLEYNEQFF. In DNA, the CDR3 is TGTGCCAGCAGCGTAGGACTAGAGTACAATGAGCAGTTCTTC.

The rearrangement joins TRBV11-3 to TRBJ2-3; 9 nucleotides align to TRBD1. With 5 bases clipped from V and 4 bases from J, the junction kept 7 bases outside the gene matches. This CDR3 has 15 amino acids. The V gene's germline CDR1 is SGHNT and CDR2 YENEEA. CDR3 amino acids: CASSRGQGLADTQYF. CDR3 sequence (DNA): TGTGCCAGCAGCCGAGGACAGGGGCTGGCAGATACGCAGTATTTT.

The rearrangement joins TRBV25-1 to TRBJ1-1, with no clear D. CDR3 length: 13 amino acids. V lost 4 bases to trimming and J lost 1 base, with 7 bases between them. Germline-derived CDR1 and CDR2 are MGHDK and SYGVNS. The CDR3 region is CASSARQNTEAFF. The DNA of the CDR3 is TGTGCCAGCAGTGCCCGACAGAACACTGAAGCTTTCTTT. The variable domain in full, completed from reference TRBV25-1 and TRBJ1-1, reads EADIYQTPRYLVIGTGKKITLECSQTMGHDKMYWYQQDPGMELHLIHYSYGVNSTEKGDLSSESTVSRIRTEHFPLTLESARPSHTSQYLCASSARQNTEAFFGQGTRLTVV.

The chain has TRBV20-1 and TRBJ1-1; no clear D gene. This CDR3 has 11 residues. The ends were cut back, 4 bases at V and 5 bases at J, with 8 bases in the middle. Germline CDR1 DFQATT, CDR2 SNEGSKA (reference sequence). CDR3 bases: TGCAGTGCTATCTACAAGACTGAAGCTTTCTTT. Translating it yields CSAIYKTEAFF.

The rearrangement uses TRBV11-2 and TRBJ2-7; 10 nucleotides line up with TRBD2. CDR3 length: 15 amino acids. The V gene end was trimmed by 5 bases and the J gene end by 2 bases; junction bases not matched to a gene: 6. CDR1 and CDR2 from the germline V gene are SGHAT and FQNNGV. CDR3 protein: CASSPDGTSAYEQYF. The CDR3, as DNA: TGTGCCAGCAGCCCAGACGGGACTAGCGCCTACGAGCAGTACTTC.